This T cell receptor (beta chain) was sequenced for a study of blood T cell repertoires in COVID-19. About the research overall: PBMCs, B-cell-depleted T cells, or T cells were the source of the cDNA or gDNA that made up the material.

The assay was immunoSEQ multiplex PCR, and TCRdb's table has in-frame clones only and misses some. The sample has 65,000 to 95,000 clones; approximately 78% are singletons. The source material was peripheral blood. The receptor was derived from a man in his sixties with COVID-19, enrolled during active disease.

CDR3 in DNA: TGTGCCAGCAGCCCAACCCCAGGCGGGGCTAATGAAAAACTGTTTTTT. Encoded protein: CASSPTPGGANEKLFF. This chain links TRBV9 with TRBJ1-4; D uncertain. V gave up 4 bases and J gave up 3 bases, with 16 bases separating them. This CDR3 is 16 amino acids long. The germline gives CDR1 SGDLS, CDR2 YYNGEE.